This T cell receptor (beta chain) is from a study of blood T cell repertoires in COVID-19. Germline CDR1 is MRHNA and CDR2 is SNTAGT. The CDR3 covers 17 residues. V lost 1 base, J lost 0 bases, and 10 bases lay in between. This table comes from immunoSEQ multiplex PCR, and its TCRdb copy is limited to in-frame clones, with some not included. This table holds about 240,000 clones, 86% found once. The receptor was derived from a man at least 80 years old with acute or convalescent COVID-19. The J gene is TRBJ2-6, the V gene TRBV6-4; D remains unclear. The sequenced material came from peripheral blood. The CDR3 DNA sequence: TGTGCCAGCAGTGACTTGGGCCTTACCTCTGGGGCCAACGTCCTGACTTTC. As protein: CASSDLGLTSGANVLTF.